This T cell receptor delta chain stems from a study of fetal and pediatric gammadelta thymocytes (dated by TCRdb to between 2021 and 2023). About the study as a whole: To strengthen a single-cell study of gammadelta thymocyte development, the researchers used bulk gammadelta thymocyte repertoires that mixed previously published data with newly generated, unpublished data. The bulk gammadelta thymocyte repertoires combined unpublished data with previously published data (refs 27,28). In total, the bulk gammadelta thymocyte repertoire set covered around 10 subjects, made up of 7 pediatric thymus donors and 3 fetal thymus donors. To increase subject numbers and strengthen the CDR3 publicity analysis, bulk TCR repertoire data were added. Overall study results and their limits: Compared with post-natal repertoires, fetal gammadelta thymocyte repertoires had previously been reported to be enriched for TRDV2, TRGV8 and TRGV9 usage, low N additions and public CDR3s.

Staining of thymocytes was performed with Zombie NIR viability dye and with antibodies against CD3 (UCHT1), TCRgammadelta (11F2), TCRVgamma9 (IMMU360) and TCRVdelta2 (IMMU389). TRD and TRG CDR3 repertoires were generated in bulk, separately, from sorted Vgamma9Vdelta2 and nonVgamma9Vdelta2 gammadelta thymocytes obtained from human fetal and pediatric thymuses. Pediatric thymus tissue was obtained in Belgium from children undergoing cardiac surgery. The ages of the pediatric thymus donors in the study ranged between about 1 and 12 years. Thymic cell suspensions were made from fetal and post-natal thymuses as previously described. NonVgamma9Vdelta2 thymocytes were sorted as CD3+ gammadeltaTCR+ cells that did not have the Vgamma9+Vdelta2+ phenotype. Cell sorting was done on a FACS Aria III cell sorter (BD Biosciences). Note on this clone: The antigen it binds to is not known. A read error is likely here: a far larger clone is one base away. Distinct nucleotide sequences in the sample also encode this CDR3.

The CDR3 runs 26 amino acids, cysteine and phenylalanine included. The entry retains the CDR3 DNA only, 78 bases that are in frame from base 1. CDR1 and CDR2 were assigned from the germline V gene as TSWWSYY and QGS. V ends up 0 bases short and J 2 bases short, with an unmatched junction base count of 33. Sequencer: Illumina MiSeq. The authors processed their data as follows. For publicity analysis, the Vgamma9Vdelta2 and nonVgamma9Vdelta2 bulk CDR3 files of each subject were merged into one combined repertoire per subject. Using base R and dplyr, CDR3 publicity was scored on a scale from 0 to 19 by checking each amino acid sequence across 9 single-cell datasets and 10 bulk repertoires. Clonotypes were called again by TCRdb from the public reads via CATT, and duplicate nucleotide sequences were then merged into one entry. What appears here as the V and J calls and clone size reflects TCRdb's work, not the paper's. The sample profile shows roughly 2,000 delta-chain clones; around 25% of them were found once. The ten largest clones add up to 4% to 5.5% of the sample.

Sequencing was performed on non-Vgamma9Vdelta2 gamma-delta T cells from the thymus. The sample's cell subset or site label is to be understood as: CD3+gammadeltaTCR+ thymocytes not co-expressing Vgamma9 and Vdelta2. This receptor was identified in a child who underwent cardiac surgery and was recorded as healthy. Here the chain combines TRDV1 and TRDJ1; TRDD3 lines up with 10 middle nucleotides. The CDR3: CALGELIRSRSYCRSTGGCRTDKLIF. In nucleotides, the sequence is TGTGCTCTTGGGGAACTCATACGCTCCCGGTCCTATTGTCGCTCCACTGGGGGATGTAGAACCGATAAACTCATCTTT.